This T cell receptor (beta chain) was found in a study of blood T cell repertoires in COVID-19. Overall study: The origin of the acute and convalescent COVID-19 samples was the United States, Italy and Spain.

Seattle patients were enrolled during active infection and followed longitudinally. Original processing methods: Cell counts per sample came from amplifying reference gene primers. Method: immunoSEQ multiplex PCR; TCRdb's copy keeps in-frame clones and lacks some. V, J and clone size reflect that table, while D and trimming were determined from the DNA. Seen here are about 410,000 clones, 89% observed once, and the top ten hold 1.5% to 1.9%. The V gene's germline CDR1 is SGHTA and CDR2 FQGNSA. V was shortened by 1 base and J by 4 bases, with 8 bases between the two germline ends. This CDR3 contains 14 residues.

The chain combines TRBV7-2 with TRBJ1-3; D unclear. Material: peripheral blood. The TCR was taken from a woman aged 40 to 50 with COVID-19, enrolled during active disease. Written as DNA, the CDR3 is TGTGCCAGCAGCTTAGAAGCCCACGGAAACACCATATATTTT. It encodes CASSLEAHGNTIYF.